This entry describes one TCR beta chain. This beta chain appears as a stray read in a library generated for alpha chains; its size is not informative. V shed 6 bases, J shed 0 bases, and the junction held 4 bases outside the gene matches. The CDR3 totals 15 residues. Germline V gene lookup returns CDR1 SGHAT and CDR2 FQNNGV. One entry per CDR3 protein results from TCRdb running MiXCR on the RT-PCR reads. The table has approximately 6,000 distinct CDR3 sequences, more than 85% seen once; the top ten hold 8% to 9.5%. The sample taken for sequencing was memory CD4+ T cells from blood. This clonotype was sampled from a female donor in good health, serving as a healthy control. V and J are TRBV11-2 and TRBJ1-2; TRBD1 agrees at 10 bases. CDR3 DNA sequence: TGTGCCAGCAGTCCAGGACAGGGGGCTAACTATGGCTACACCTTC. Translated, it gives CASSPGQGANYGYTF.